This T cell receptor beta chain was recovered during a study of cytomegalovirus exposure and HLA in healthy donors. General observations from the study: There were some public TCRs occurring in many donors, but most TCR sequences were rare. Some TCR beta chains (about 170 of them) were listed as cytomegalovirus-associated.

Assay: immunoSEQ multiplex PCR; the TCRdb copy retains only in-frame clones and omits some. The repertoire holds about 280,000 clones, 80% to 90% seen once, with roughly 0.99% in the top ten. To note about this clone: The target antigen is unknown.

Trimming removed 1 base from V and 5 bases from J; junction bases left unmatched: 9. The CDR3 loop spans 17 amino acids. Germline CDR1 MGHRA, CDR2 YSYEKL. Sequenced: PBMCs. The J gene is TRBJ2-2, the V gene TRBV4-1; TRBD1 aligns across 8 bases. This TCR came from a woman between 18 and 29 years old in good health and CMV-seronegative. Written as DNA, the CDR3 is TGCGCCAGCAGCCAAGGGACAGGGAGTCTGGAAACCGGGGAGCTGTTTTTT. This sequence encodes CASSQGTGSLETGELFF.